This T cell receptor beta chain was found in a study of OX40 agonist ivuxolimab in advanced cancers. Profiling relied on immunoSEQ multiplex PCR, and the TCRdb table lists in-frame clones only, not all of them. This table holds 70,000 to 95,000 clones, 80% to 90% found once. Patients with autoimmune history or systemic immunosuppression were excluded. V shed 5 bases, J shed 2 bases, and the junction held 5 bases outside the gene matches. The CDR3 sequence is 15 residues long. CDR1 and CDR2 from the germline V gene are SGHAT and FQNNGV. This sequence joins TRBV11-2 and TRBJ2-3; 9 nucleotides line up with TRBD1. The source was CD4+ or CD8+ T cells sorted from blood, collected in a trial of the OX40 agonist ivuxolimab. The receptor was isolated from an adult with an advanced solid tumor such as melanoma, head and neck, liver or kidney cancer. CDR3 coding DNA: TGTGCCAGCAGCCCGACAGGGGGTCCCACAGATACGCAGTATTTT. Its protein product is CASSPTGGPTDTQYF.